This T cell receptor beta chain comes out of a study of cytomegalovirus exposure and HLA in healthy donors. The PCR employed 60 Vbeta primers together with 13 Jbeta primers. Here immunoSEQ multiplex PCR was the method, and the copy in TCRdb shows in-frame clones only, minus some. The sample has approximately 160,000 clones, 68% seen once. Study-level results: In an earlier analysis, productive rearrangement rates for most beta V segments clustered near 87% or 30%.

With respect to this clone: Its cognate antigen is unknown.

The CDR3 has 16 amino acids. V lost 5 bases, J lost 1 base, and 15 bases lay in between. Germline lookup yields CDR1 LNHDA and CDR2 SQIVND (reference sequence). The chain has TRBV19 and TRBJ2-1, with D perhaps TRBD2 (6 bases). Sequenced sample: PBMCs. The receptor was isolated from a woman under 30 in good health and CMV-seropositive. DNA for the CDR3: TGTGCCAGTAGTTCGATACGGGACTTTTCCTACAATGAGCAGTTCTTC. This sequence encodes CASSSIRDFSYNEQFF.